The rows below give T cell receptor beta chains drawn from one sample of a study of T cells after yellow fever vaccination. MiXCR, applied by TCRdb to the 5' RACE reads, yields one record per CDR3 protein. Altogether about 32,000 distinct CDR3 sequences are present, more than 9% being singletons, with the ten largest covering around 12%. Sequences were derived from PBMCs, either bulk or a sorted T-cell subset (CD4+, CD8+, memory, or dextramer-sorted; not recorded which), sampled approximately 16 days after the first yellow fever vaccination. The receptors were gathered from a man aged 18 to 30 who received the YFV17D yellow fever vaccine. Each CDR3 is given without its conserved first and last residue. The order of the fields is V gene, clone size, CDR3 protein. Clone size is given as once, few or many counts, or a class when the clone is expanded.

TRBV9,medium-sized,ASSGRDRLNSPLH
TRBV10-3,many,AISRAGGDQPQH
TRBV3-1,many,ASSRTSANEQF
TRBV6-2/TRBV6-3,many,ASNQGAEAF
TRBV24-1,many,ATSDLGRGNEQF
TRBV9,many,ASSRAMNTEAF
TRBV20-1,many,SAAQPNTGELF
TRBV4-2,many,ASSQGQAPETQY
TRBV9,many,ASSVESGANVLT
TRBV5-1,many,ASSFWGRDTQY
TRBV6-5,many,ASSYSRRGGEAF
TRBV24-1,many,ATSQGVEAF
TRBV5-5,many,ASSLFTGEAF